The 16 T cell receptor beta chains listed next were all sequenced from one sample in a study of shared clonotypes between healthy human individuals (dated by TCRdb to 2018 to 2020). The receptor library was made with the immunoSEQ multiplex PCR assay. In its TCRdb copy, this immuneACCESS table keeps in-frame sequences only and misses some clones. Where compared with another copy, unresolved V genes explain less than half of these, and the others have no known cause. Present in this sample are roughly 2.4 million clones, nearly 97% of which were seen just once. About 0.13% of the sample lies in the top ten. The sample comprised naive CD4+ T cells sorted from blood. The sample's cell subset or site, from its label and the paper: CD45RA+ positively selected. All receptors derive from a man aged 18 to 29 in good health.

The chain employs TRBV19 and TRBJ1-2; unclear D gene. The germline gives CDR1 LNHDA, CDR2 SQIVND (reference sequence). Trimming removed 6 bases at V and 2 bases at J, with 10 bases between. This CDR3 contains 13 residues. The CDR3 is CASRPRENYGYTF. The CDR3 nucleotides read TGTGCCAGTAGACCGAGGGAGAACTATGGCTACACCTTC. The full variable domain, completed using reference TRBV19 and TRBJ1-2, is DGGITQSPKYLFRKEGQNVTLSCEQNLNHDAMYWYRQDPGQGLRLIYYSQIVNDFQKGDIAEGYSVSREKKESFPLTVTSAQKNPTAFYLCASRPRENYGYTFGSGTRLTVV.

CDR3 protein: CASSTSESSYNEQFF. The DNA of the CDR3 is TGTGCCAGCAGTACTAGCGAAAGCTCCTACAATGAGCAGTTCTTC. V gene TRBV2 combines with J gene TRBJ2-1; TRBD2 agrees at 7 bases. The trim removed 5 bases at V and 0 bases at J, leaving 4 bases unmatched. Germline V gene lookup returns CDR1 SNHLY and CDR2 FYNNEI. The CDR3 covers 15 residues.

The gene calls are TRBV6-5 and TRBJ2-7; the match to TRBD1 covers 8 bases. V dropped 5 bases and J dropped 3; count of bases not matched to a gene: 9. This CDR3 is 15 amino acids long. Germline values: CDR1 MNHEY, CDR2 SVGAGI. The CDR3 nucleotides are TGTGCCAGCAGTCGCGCCGGGACAGGTAGCTACGAGCAGTACTTC. This translates into CASSRAGTGSYEQYF.

The chain joins TRBV10-3 to TRBJ2-5, with TRBD2 matching over 7 bases. The CDR3 totals 14 residues. After removal of 6 bases from V and 4 bases from J, the junction contained 8 bases not matched to a gene. Germline V gene lookup returns CDR1 ENHRY and CDR2 SYGVKD. The CDR3, as DNA: TGTGCCATCAGACAAGGCGGGGGAGGAGAGACCCAGTACTTC. Protein: CAIRQGGGGETQYF.

V gene TRBV2 combines with J gene TRBJ1-5; 7 bases are a match to TRBD1. The J segment lost 3 bases and the V segment lost 3 bases, leaving 8 bases of the junction unmatched. This CDR3 contains 16 residues. Germline V lookup: CDR1 SNHLY, CDR2 FYNNEI. CDR3 protein: CASSDEGGGFNQPQHF. CDR3 coding DNA: TGTGCCAGCAGTGACGAGGGAGGGGGCTTCAATCAGCCCCAGCATTTT.

This sequence joins TRBV10-2 and TRBJ1-5; 9 nucleotides match TRBD1. The CDR3 length is 15 residues. V gave up 5 bases and J gave up 2 bases; unmatched junction bases: 4. Germline assignment: CDR1 WSHSY and CDR2 SAAADI. For the CDR3, the DNA is TGCGCCAGCAGTACACAGGGGGCCGGCAATCAGCCCCAGCATTTT. Protein: CASSTQGAGNQPQHF.

A word on this clone: One junction end does not reproduce the germline sequence, and a read error may be involved. This chain links TRBV5-6 with TRBJ1-3, with a tentative D call TRBD1 (6 bases). From germline, CDR1 is SGHDT and CDR2 YYEEEE. The CDR3 has 13 amino acids. CDR3 region: CASSRGVGDTIYF. CDR3 sequence (DNA): TGTGCCAGCAGCAGGGGGGTTGGAGACACCATATATTTT.

The CDR3 sequence is CASSSTLGSVFPNEQFF. CDR3 nucleotide sequence: TGTGCCAGCAGCTCTACCCTCGGTAGCGTGTTCCCCAATGAGCAGTTCTTC. The chain couples TRBV11-2 to TRBJ2-1; possible D gene TRBD2, 5 bases. V lost 4 bases to trimming and J lost 6 bases, with 22 bases between them. The CDR3 length is 17 residues. The germline CDR1 and CDR2 sequences are SGHAT and FQNNGV.

This sequence joins TRBV6-5 and TRBJ1-1, with 8 bases lining up with TRBD1. Germline V lookup: CDR1 MNHEY, CDR2 SVGAGI. The V segment lost 6 bases and the J segment 0 bases; nucleotides outside the gene matches: 6. This CDR3 spans 15 amino acids. Written as DNA, the CDR3 is TGTGCCAGCAGGAAGGGGACAGGCATGAACACTGAAGCTTTCTTT. Protein sequence: CASRKGTGMNTEAFF.

The V call is TRBV19, the J call TRBJ2-7, with D unresolved. Trimming left V 4 bases short and J 4 bases short, with 11 bases between. The CDR3 is 13 amino acids. The germline V gene has CDR1 LNHDA and CDR2 SQIVND (reference sequence). CDR3 region: CASSNGRFYEQYF. Written as DNA, the CDR3 is TGTGCCAGTAGTAATGGGCGGTTTTACGAGCAGTACTTC.

This chain uses TRBV19 with TRBJ2-7; the D gene is possibly TRBD1 (6 bases). CDR1 and CDR2 (germline): LNHDA, SQIVND (reference sequence). The CDR3 is 16 residues long. V was trimmed by 5 bases and J by 0 bases, leaving 17 bases between them. This CDR3 is CASSSTGPPSSYEQYF. CDR3 coding DNA: TGTGCCAGTAGTTCCACAGGGCCACCCTCCTCCTACGAGCAGTACTTC.

Concerning this clone: The sample has other DNA sequences that encode this CDR3 too. The V call is TRBV28, the J call TRBJ1-5; 10 nucleotides line up with TRBD1. CDR3 size: 15 residues. Losses at the gene ends were 6 bases for V and 2 bases for J; bases not matched to a gene: 4. Germline V lookup: CDR1 MDHEN, CDR2 SYDVKM. CDR3 sequence: CASSSGTGGNQPQHF. CDR3 DNA sequence: TGTGCCAGCAGCTCCGGGACAGGGGGCAATCAGCCCCAGCATTTT. Filled out from reference TRBV28 and TRBJ1-5, the complete variable domain reads DVKVTQSSRYLVKRTGEKVFLECVQDMDHENMFWYRQDPGLGLRLIYFSYDVKMKEKGDIPEGYSVSREKKERFSLILESASTNQTSMYLCASSSGTGGNQPQHFGDGTRLSIL.

The rearrangement joins TRBV13 to TRBJ2-6; 7 bases map to TRBD2. Trimming cost V 5 bases and J 0 bases; bases outside gene matches: 10. CDR1 and CDR2 (germline): PRHDT, FYEKMQ (reference sequence). The CDR3 spans 18 residues. The CDR3 sequence is CASSPAIGGISGANVLTF. CDR3 DNA sequence: TGTGCCAGCAGCCCTGCTATCGGGGGGATCTCTGGGGCCAACGTCCTGACTTTC.

Only one count was recorded for this clone. This sequence joins TRBV2 and TRBJ2-3, with 8 bases matching TRBD2. V was pared by 3 bases and J by 2 bases, with 7 bases of the junction left unmatched. There are 16 residues in the CDR3. Germline-derived CDR1 and CDR2 are SNHLY and FYNNEI. CDR3 bases: TGTGCCAGCAGTGACGGAGGACTAGCTCACACAGATACGCAGTATTTT. This gives the protein CASSDGGLAHTDTQYF.

The V gene is TRBV4-3, the J gene TRBJ1-3; D not certain. From germline, CDR1 is LGHNA and CDR2 YSLEER. The CDR3 sequence is 16 residues long. V gave up 1 base and J gave up 0 bases, with 10 bases separating them. The CDR3 DNA reads as TGCGCCAGCAGCCAAGCTTTCGGGAACTCTGGAAACACCATATATTTT. Translated: CASSQAFGNSGNTIYF.

The chain couples TRBV2 to TRBJ2-2, with 8 bases fitting TRBD1. The J segment lost 6 bases and the V segment lost 7 bases, leaving 7 bases of the junction unmatched. Germline values: CDR1 SNHLY, CDR2 FYNNEI. This CDR3 comprises 14 residues. The CDR3: CASIWDRRSGELFF. The CDR3 DNA sequence: TGTGCCAGCATTTGGGACAGGCGCTCCGGGGAGCTGTTTTTT.